The clone carrying this TCR beta chain was seen only a few times. This sample is part of a study of blood T cell repertoires in COVID-19. The method was immunoSEQ multiplex PCR; TCRdb's version includes in-frame clones alone and lacks a portion of them. The profile shows 380,000 or so clones, less than 90% of them singletons. Patients at the Seattle site were enrolled during active infection and followed longitudinally. There are 13 residues in the CDR3. Looked up from germline, CDR1 is SGHRS and CDR2 is YFSETQ. Trimming removed 2 bases from V and 5 bases from J; junction bases left unmatched: 3. The chain links TRBV5-1 to TRBJ1-2; the match to TRBD1 covers 7 bases. Sequencing was performed on peripheral blood. This sequence originates from an older woman with COVID-19, enrolled during active disease. As DNA, the CDR3 is TGCGCCAGCAGCTTTGGACAGGCTTATGGCTACACCTTC. Protein: CASSFGQAYGYTF.